A single sample gave rise to the 4 T cell receptor beta chains below, sequenced in a study of T and B cells in COVID-19 patients. TRB was amplified from about 250-500 ng of blood genomic DNA. BIOMED2 TRB-A/B primer pools were used in multiplex TRB PCR. TCRdb passed the multiplex PCR reads through MiXCR, listing each CDR3 protein once. The sample contains several thousand distinct CDR3 sequences, over 25% of which appear only once. The source material was blood. The source is a human donor who had recovered from COVID-19.

This clonotype was seen a few times. This rearrangement joins TRBV27 to TRBJ1-5; no clear D. The CDR3 is 15 amino acids. V lost 6 bases to trimming and J lost 2 bases, with 14 bases between them. Germline loops: CDR1 MNHEY, CDR2 SMNVEV (reference sequence). In DNA form, the CDR3 reads TGTGCCAGCAGGATCCAAGGAGATGGCAATCAGCCCCAGCATTTT. Translation: CASRIQGDGNQPQHF.

By share, this clonotype counts as medium-sized. This chain uses TRBV5-5 with TRBJ2-3; 8 bases line up with TRBD2. Germline V CDR1 and CDR2: SGHKS, YYEKEE (reference sequence). The CDR3 spans 14 residues. With V trimmed by 5 bases and J by 1 base, 3 bases remained unmatched. The CDR3 DNA sequence: TGTGCCAGCAGGATTAGCGGGGGCACAGATACGCAGTATTTT. It is translated as CASRISGGTDTQYF.

The chain carries TRBV5-4 and TRBJ1-1, with TRBD1 identical over 8 bases. Germline-derived CDR1 and CDR2 are SGHNT and YYREEE (reference sequence). CDR3 length equals 14 residues. The V gene end was trimmed by 4 bases and the J gene end by 5 bases; junction bases not matched to a gene: 7. Here the CDR3 reads CASSLTGGRTEAFF. DNA for the CDR3: TGTGCCAGCAGCCTCACAGGGGGAAGGACTGAAGCTTTCTTT.

This clonotype was detected only once. This chain joins TRBV6-5 and TRBJ1-1, with 10 positions matching TRBD1. Germline CDR1 reads MNHEY; CDR2 reads SVGAGI. The trim removed 6 bases at V and 1 base at J, leaving 14 bases unmatched. CDR3 length: 18 amino acids. CDR3 nucleotide sequence: TGTGCCAGCAGCCCAACCGGACAGGGGGGTAAGGGGAACACTGAAGCTTTCTTT. Its protein product is CASSPTGQGGKGNTEAFF.